This T cell receptor (beta chain) derives from a study of T cell changes during pregnancy in multiple sclerosis. Sequencing used immunoSEQ multiplex PCR; TCRdb keeps in-frame clones, though not all of them. The sample has roughly 75,000 clones; 89% are singletons. Germline CDR1 reads SNHLY; CDR2 reads FYNNEI. The CDR3 spans 14 residues. J gave up 3 bases and V 5 bases, and 4 bases lay outside the gene matches. The origin of this receptor is a female donor with multiple sclerosis, enrolled in a pregnancy study. The sequencing used peripheral blood, collected before pregnancy. The V and J genes are TRBV2 and TRBJ2-1; 7 positions match TRBD2. This CDR3 is CASSLLARYNEQFF. CDR3 sequence (DNA): TGTGCCAGCAGTTTACTAGCGCGCTACAATGAGCAGTTCTTC.